This entry lists 15 T cell receptor beta chains sequenced from one sample in a study of Ad26.COV2.S vaccination and SARS-CoV-2 variants. The repertoire was sequenced with immunoSEQ multiplex PCR; TCRdb's copy has only in-frame clones and lacks some. The sample shows roughly 330,000 clones, 85% to 90% of them seen only once. As to treatment: 19 received Ad26.COV2.S at low or high dose, single or two shots; about five received placebo; per-sample allocation not given. Material that was analyzed had been drawn on day 63 after the first vaccine or placebo injection. The starting material was peripheral blood, obtained in a trial of Ad26.COV2.S vaccine versus placebo. The receptors come from a person between 18 and 60 years old who received the Ad26.COV2.S COVID-19 vaccine or a placebo.

The chain links TRBV18 to TRBJ1-1; D not certain. Germline values: CDR1 KGHSH, CDR2 LQKENI. V was pared by 5 bases and J by 1 base, with 8 bases between. The CDR3 contains 13 residues. The CDR3 DNA sequence: TGTGCCAGCTCAGCCAGACAGAACACTGAAGCTTTCTTT. Amino acids: CASSARQNTEAFF.

The chain recombines TRBV29-1 with TRBJ1-2; TRBD1 agrees at 8 bases. After removal of 3 bases from V and 6 bases from J, the junction contained 9 bases not matched to a gene. The CDR3 has 14 residues. Per the germline V gene, CDR1 is SQVTM and CDR2 is ANQGSEA. CDR3 coding DNA: TGCAGCGTTGAGATCAGGGGGCGCAGGGATGGCTACACCTTC. It yields the protein CSVEIRGRRDGYTF. The full variable domain, with the rest looked up from reference TRBV29-1 and TRBJ1-2, is SAVISQKPSRDICQRGTSLTIQCQVDSQVTMMFWYRQQPGQSLTLIATANQGSEATYESGFVIDKFPISRPNLTFSTLTVSNMSPEDSSIYLCSVEIRGRRDGYTFGSGTRLTVV.

Comment on this clone: This specimen includes other DNA sequences encoding the same CDR3. The chain links TRBV7-9 to TRBJ1-1, with D unclear. The CDR3 has 11 residues. The V gene's germline CDR1 is SEHNR and CDR2 FQNEAQ (reference sequence). The V and J ends lost 3 bases and 4 bases respectively, with 3 bases between them. The CDR3 nucleotides are TGTGCCAGCAGCTTGGTCACTGAAGCTTTCTTT. This translates into CASSLVTEAFF. Full variable domain (rest looked up from reference TRBV7-9 and TRBJ1-1): DTGVSQNPRHKITKRGQNVTFRCDPISEHNRLYWYRQTLGQGPEFLTYFQNEAQLEKSRLLSDRFSAERPKGSFSTLEIQRTEQGDSAMYLCASSLVTEAFFGQGTRLTVV.

This chain links TRBV9 with TRBJ2-5; weak D call: TRBD2 (6 bases). The CDR3 runs 13 residues. Germline V gene lookup returns CDR1 SGDLS and CDR2 YYNGEE. The V gene lost 7 bases and the J gene lost 3 bases, with 13 bases spanning the gap. CDR3 bases: TGTGCCAGCTCCGGGGGAGCGGAAGAGACCCAGTACTTC. Translated: CASSGGAEETQYF. Full variable domain (missing parts from reference TRBV9 and TRBJ2-5): DSGVTQTPKHLITATGQRVTLRCSPRSGDLSVYWYQQSLDQGLQFLIQYYNGEERAKGNILERFSAQQFPDLHSELNLSSLELGDSALYFCASSGGAEETQYFGPGTRLLVL.

V gene TRBV5-1 combines with J gene TRBJ2-3; 8 bases line up with TRBD2. This CDR3 has 14 amino acids. With 0 bases clipped from V and 6 bases from J, the junction kept 3 bases outside the gene matches. CDR1 is SGHRS and CDR2 is YFSETQ in the germline V gene. For the CDR3, the DNA is TGCGCCAGCAGCTTGGGCGGGGGGCCCGATACGCAGTATTTT. Encoded protein: CASSLGGGPDTQYF.

V and J are TRBV4-1 and TRBJ1-4; D unclear. V was shortened by 2 bases and J by 0 bases, with 13 bases between the two germline ends. There are 17 residues in the CDR3. Germline CDR1 MGHRA, CDR2 YSYEKL. The DNA for the CDR3 is TGCGCCAGCAGCCAACCCGCCAAGGGTGCAACTAATGAAAAACTGTTTTTT. Its protein is CASSQPAKGATNEKLFF.

The chain uses TRBV12-3 or TRBV12-4 and TRBJ2-7, with D unresolved. The length of the CDR3 is 13 residues. With 3 bases removed from V and 4 bases from J, the gap between germline ends came to 10 bases. CDR3 amino acids: CASSFSVLYEQYF. The CDR3 DNA sequence: TGTGCCAGCAGTTTCAGCGTATTATACGAGCAGTACTTC.

The V call is TRBV5-5, the J call TRBJ1-2; 7 bases align to TRBD1. The trim removed 0 bases at V and 7 bases at J, leaving 9 bases unmatched. Germline-derived CDR1 and CDR2 are SGHKS and YYEKEE (reference sequence). This CDR3 has 15 residues. The CDR3: CASSLEGGAVGGYTF. In nucleotides, the CDR3 is TGTGCCAGCAGCTTGGAAGGGGGCGCAGTGGGTGGCTACACCTTC.

This rearrangement joins TRBV7-2 to TRBJ2-5, with D hard to call. This CDR3 has 15 residues. The germline gives CDR1 SGHTA, CDR2 FQGNSA. V was clipped by 1 base and J by 3 bases, with 12 bases between them. CDR3 bases: TGTGCCAGCAGCTTAGATTTTCGGTCAAAAGAGACCCAGTACTTC. Translating gives CASSLDFRSKETQYF.

This clone has only a few counts. This chain links TRBV5-1 with TRBJ2-3; D ambiguous. Trimming shortened V by 0 bases and J by 4 bases, and 0 bases separated the two germline ends. CDR1 is SGHRS, CDR2 YFSETQ, per germline. The CDR3 covers 11 residues. Here the CDR3 DNA reads TGCGCCAGCAGCTTGGCAGATACGCAGTATTTT. Its protein product is CASSLADTQYF.

V is TRBV7-2 and J is TRBJ2-3; D ambiguous. Germline V lookup: CDR1 SGHTA, CDR2 FQGNSA. The V end lost 2 bases, the J end lost 0 bases, and 6 bases lay between the germline ends. The CDR3 length is 14 residues. The CDR3 DNA sequence: TGTGCCAGCAGCTTACGGAAAAGCACAGATACGCAGTATTTT. Its protein product is CASSLRKSTDTQYF.

The chain combines TRBV28 with TRBJ1-6; 11 bases match TRBD1. The junction had 4 bases not matched to a gene; V was cut back by 4 bases and J by 11 bases. The CDR3 is 14 residues long. The germline V gene has CDR1 MDHEN and CDR2 SYDVKM. CDR3: CASSWTGGTPPLHF. CDR3 in DNA: TGTGCCAGCAGTTGGACAGGGGGCACCCCACCCCTCCACTTT.

The chain joins TRBV29-1 to TRBJ1-2; D is unresolved. V lost 0 bases and J 4 bases, leaving 6 bases between the germline ends. The CDR3 spans 12 residues. CDR1 and CDR2 from the germline V gene are SQVTM and ANQGSEA. The CDR3 spells CSVEEYGYGYTF. DNA for the CDR3: TGCAGCGTTGAAGAGTACGGCTATGGCTACACCTTC.

The CDR3 nucleotides are TGTGCCATCAGTTACAGGGTCGGGGTCGAAGCTTTCTTT. Protein product: CAISYRVGVEAFF. J is TRBJ1-1 and V is TRBV10-3, with D possibly being TRBD1 (6 bases). CDR1 is ENHRY, CDR2 SYGVKD, per germline. Trimming left V 5 bases short and J 8 bases short, with 15 bases between. The CDR3 sequence is 13 residues long.

The chain has TRBV5-1 and TRBJ2-7; unclear D gene. V was cut by 1 base and J by 3 bases, with 11 bases left in between. The CDR3 totals 14 residues. Germline V gene lookup returns CDR1 SGHRS and CDR2 YFSETQ. The CDR3 reads CASSLYPGGYEQYV. In DNA form, the CDR3 reads TGCGCCAGCAGCTTGTACCCGGGCGGCTACGAGCAGTACGTC.